The TCR beta chain under discussion was sequenced for a study of T cell responses to AZD1222 COVID-19 vaccine. Germline CDR1 reads PRHDT; CDR2 reads FYEKMQ (reference sequence). The CDR3 has 17 residues. Trimming removed 5 bases at V and 6 bases at J, with 22 bases between. Note on this clone: The antigen is unknown.

Study-wide findings and caveats: Nearly half of spike-specific TCRs reportedly go after variant regions that carry no mutations. The sample set comprised mostly white British donors with more females, and clonal diversity was possibly underestimated.

TCRdb's copy holds only in-frame clones and misses some; the assay was immunoSEQ multiplex PCR. The table records tens of thousands of clones, roughly 85% of them present only once. This TCR came from an adult who received the AZD1222 COVID-19 vaccine. Sequences were derived from peripheral blood, sampled 28 days after the second AZD1222 dose. The V and J genes are TRBV13 and TRBJ2-2, with D possibly being TRBD1 (5 bases). As DNA, the CDR3 is TGTGCCAGCAGCCCACCAGTATCAAGGGTAGGGGCCGGGGAGCTGTTTTTT. Amino acid sequence: CASSPPVSRVGAGELFF.